One sample yielded the 21 T cell receptor beta chains listed below, sequenced in a study of T-cell memory formation after mild COVID-19 (dated by TCRdb to the early 2020s). Receptors were amplified or captured by 5' RACE. Sequencing was carried out with an Illumina NovaSeq 6000. TCRdb cleaned the public reads at Q25 with fastp, built clones with MiXCR and kept in-frame beta chains. Each CDR3 protein appears once, grouped with its most common genes and DNA. Within this sample are under 550,000 distinct CDR3 sequences, with over 15% of them counted one time only. The top ten constitute about 12% of the sample. Material for sequencing was PBMCs or a T cell subset sorted from them (not recorded which). The receptors stem from an adult woman who had mild COVID-19 (a few samples of this study predate the infection). The sample titles of this study are shuffled in the database, so cell type and time point are left out; the donor was told from shared clones.

This clonotype appeared a few times. J is TRBJ2-1 and V is TRBV29-1, with 7 bases matching TRBD2. The germline V gene has CDR1 SQVTM and CDR2 ANQGSEA. The CDR3 is made up of 14 amino acids. Trimming cost V 3 bases and J 4 bases; bases outside gene matches: 6. The CDR3 is CSVDQVGGYNEQFF. Here the CDR3 DNA reads TGCAGCGTTGACCAAGTGGGGGGGTACAATGAGCAGTTCTTC.

The CDR3 protein is CSARAGLAGGIYNEQFF. Here the CDR3 DNA reads TGCAGTGCTAGGGCGGGACTAGCGGGGGGTATCTACAATGAGCAGTTCTTC. The V and J genes are TRBV20-1 and TRBJ2-1, with 15 positions matching TRBD2. The CDR3 runs to 17 residues. After removal of 3 bases from V and 3 bases from J, the junction contained 6 bases not matched to a gene. CDR1 DFQATT and CDR2 SNEGSKA come from the germline V gene (reference sequence).

This clonotype was observed a few times. The chain has TRBV29-1 and TRBJ2-1, with D possibly matching TRBD2 (5 bases). The CDR3 sequence is 12 residues long. Germline V gene sequence: CDR1 SQVTM, CDR2 ANQGSEA. V was clipped by 1 base and J by 6 bases, with 7 bases between them. In DNA form, the CDR3 reads TGCAGCGTTGAAGCTAGCCGCAATGAGCAGTTCTTC. Its translation is CSVEASRNEQFF.

The V gene is TRBV10-3, the J gene TRBJ1-5; D is ambiguous. Trimming removed 3 bases at V and 1 base at J, with 10 bases between. The length of the CDR3 is 15 residues. Germline assignment: CDR1 ENHRY and CDR2 SYGVKD. Here the CDR3 reads CAISDGSGSNQPQHF. CDR3 bases: TGTGCCATCAGTGACGGGTCCGGGAGCAATCAGCCCCAGCATTTT.

This chain uses TRBV12-3 or TRBV12-4 with TRBJ2-1; 8 bases line up with TRBD1. V gave up 4 bases and J gave up 2 bases; unmatched junction bases: 4. CDR3 length equals 15 residues. The CDR3 protein is CASSYRTGTYNEQFF. Here the CDR3 DNA reads TGTGCCAGCAGTTACCGGACAGGGACCTACAATGAGCAGTTCTTC.

This clonotype has just a few counts. The rearrangement links TRBV5-1 to TRBJ1-4; 10 nucleotides match TRBD1. CDR1 is SGHRS, CDR2 YFSETQ, per germline. This CDR3 has 16 residues. J lost 2 bases, V lost 4 bases, and 5 bases had no gene match. The CDR3 sequence is CASSQGQGYTNEKLFF. The CDR3 bases are TGCGCCAGCAGCCAGGGACAGGGGTATACTAATGAAAAACTGTTTTTT.

The chain recombines TRBV7-8 with TRBJ1-6; 10 nucleotides agree with TRBD1. Per germline, CDR1 SGHVS and CDR2 FQNEAQ. The CDR3 contains 15 residues. The junction had 10 bases not matched to a gene; V was cut back by 10 bases and J by 7 bases. CDR3: CATTDRGTDNSPLHF. The CDR3 bases are TGTGCCACCACGGACAGGGGGACAGACAATTCACCCCTCCACTTT.

The V and J genes are TRBV7-3 and TRBJ2-2; no firm D call. CDR3 length equals 16 residues. The germline V gene has CDR1 SGHTA and CDR2 FQGTGA. Trimming took off 6 bases at V and 6 bases at J, with 20 bases between the two ends. For the CDR3, the DNA is TGTGCCAGCAGTCCAGGCAGCCTTAATTTTCCCGGGGAGCTGTTTTTT. As protein: CASSPGSLNFPGELFF.

This clonotype appeared many times. The J gene is TRBJ2-2, the V gene TRBV4-1; 12 bases match TRBD2. J gave up 6 bases and V 5 bases, and 4 bases lay outside the gene matches. CDR3 length: 15 amino acids. CDR1 is MGHRA, CDR2 YSYEKL, per germline. CDR3 DNA: TGCGCCAGCAGCACCGGGACTAGCGGGCCCGGGGAGCTGTTTTTT. It encodes CASSTGTSGPGELFF.

The chain is built from TRBV7-2 and TRBJ2-1; D might be TRBD2 (5 bases). Trimming pared 8 bases from V and 4 bases from J, leaving 15 bases between. CDR3 size: 14 residues. Germline V CDR1 and CDR2: SGHTA, FQGNSA. Written as DNA, the CDR3 is TGTGCCAGCCACCCCCCCGGGGAGTACAATGAGCAGTTCTTC. It yields the protein CASHPPGEYNEQFF. Full variable domain (outside the CDR3, taken from reference TRBV7-2 and TRBJ2-1): GAGVSQSPSNKVTEKGKDVELRCDPISGHTALYWYRQSLGQGLEFLIYFQGNSAPDKSGLPSDRFSAERTGGSVSTLTIQRTQQEDSAVYLCASHPPGEYNEQFFGPGTRLTVL.

The sample holds one count of this clonotype. The V gene is TRBV4-1, the J gene TRBJ1-3, with no clear D. The CDR3 runs 20 residues. The germline gives CDR1 MGHRA, CDR2 YSYEKL. Trimming shortened V by 0 bases and J by 0 bases, and 21 bases separated the two germline ends. The CDR3 here is CASSQDDRNWRPPSGNTIYF. The CDR3 DNA reads TGCGCCAGCAGCCAAGATGACCGGAACTGGCGGCCTCCCTCTGGAAACACCATATATTTT.

This clonotype was seen at least ten times. The chain employs TRBV20-1 and TRBJ1-2; 7 bases fit TRBD1. The V segment lost 0 bases and the J segment 4 bases; nucleotides outside the gene matches: 8. This CDR3 is 15 amino acids long. In germline, CDR1 is DFQATT, CDR2 SNEGSKA (reference sequence). DNA for the CDR3: TGCAGTGCTAGAGATCTGCAGGGGGGATTCTATGGCTACACCTTC. It encodes CSARDLQGGFYGYTF.

This clonotype has more than one count but fewer than ten. The chain employs TRBV15 and TRBJ2-3; D is ambiguous. The V gene's germline CDR1 is LNHNV and CDR2 YYDKDF (reference sequence). The CDR3 is made up of 14 amino acids. Deletions cut 1 base from V and 10 bases from J, with 15 bases between. CDR3 nucleotide sequence: TGTGCCACCAGCAGAGCACTGATGGAGTTGGCGCAGTATTTT. Residues: CATSRALMELAQYF. The full variable domain, in which reference TRBV15 and TRBJ2-3 provide the parts outside the CDR3, is DAMVIQNPRYQVTQFGKPVTLSCSQTLNHNVMYWYQQKSSQAPKLLFHYYDKDFNNEADTPDNFQSRRPNTSFCFLDIRSPGLGDTAMYLCATSRALMELAQYFGPGTRLTVL.

This clonotype was counted between two and nine times. The chain is built from TRBV7-2 and TRBJ1-2; D might be TRBD1 (6 bases). Trimming pared 1 base from V and 3 bases from J, leaving 12 bases between. CDR3 size: 15 residues. Germline V gene data show CDR1 as SGHTA and CDR2 as FQGNSA. The CDR3 here is CASSLGQGTYYGYTF. DNA of the CDR3: TGTGCCAGCAGCTTAGGCCAGGGGACTTACTATGGCTACACCTTC.

This rearrangement joins TRBV6-2 or TRBV6-3 to TRBJ2-7; tentatively, D is TRBD2 (6 bases). This CDR3 is 21 amino acids long. The germline V gene encodes CDR1 MNHEY and CDR2 SVGEGT. V lost 8 bases and J 2 bases, leaving 37 bases between the germline ends. CDR3 sequence: CASVPTGSAGRTVWEPYEQYF. In DNA, the CDR3 is TGTGCCAGCGTGCCTACGGGATCTGCGGGAAGAACAGTCTGGGAACCCTACGAGCAGTACTTC.

The sample holds a few counts of this clonotype. The CDR3 loop is CASSEQGLHTEAFF. In DNA form, the CDR3 reads TGTGCCAGCAGCGAGCAGGGATTGCACACTGAAGCTTTCTTT. V gene TRBV9 combines with J gene TRBJ1-1; perhaps TRBD1 as D (5 bases). Germline-derived CDR1 and CDR2 are SGDLS and YYNGEE. There are 14 residues in the CDR3. The ends were cut back, 3 bases at V and 3 bases at J, with 12 bases in the middle.

The V call is TRBV5-1, the J call TRBJ2-1, with a possible D match to TRBD1 (5 bases). Trimming took 4 bases from V and 6 from J, leaving 17 bases between them. CDR3 length: 15 residues. The V gene's germline CDR1 is SGHRS and CDR2 YFSETQ. Here the CDR3 DNA reads TGCGCCAGCAGCCCCCCCAGGGCCCAGCTCAATGAGCAGTTCTTC. Its protein is CASSPPRAQLNEQFF.

V is TRBV4-1 and J is TRBJ1-6, with D maybe TRBD1 (6 bases). V dropped 0 bases and J dropped 7 bases, with 16 bases sitting between them. The CDR3 contains 17 residues. Germline V lookup: CDR1 MGHRA, CDR2 YSYEKL. Here the CDR3 reads CASSQERGASLNSPLHF. CDR3 sequence (DNA): TGCGCCAGCAGCCAAGAAAGGGGGGCATCCTTAAATTCACCCCTCCACTTT.

V is TRBV9 and J is TRBJ1-4, with D tentatively TRBD1 (6 bases). Trimming shortened V by 6 bases and J by 5 bases, and 14 bases separated the two germline ends. Germline CDR1 and CDR2: SGDLS and YYNGEE. The CDR3 length is 14 residues. The DNA of the CDR3 is TGTGCCAGCACACAGGGCGGGGGAAATGAAAAACTGTTTTTT. Protein product: CASTQGGGNEKLFF.

This clonotype was counted only a few times. The V and J genes are TRBV6-1 and TRBJ1-5; D perhaps matches TRBD1 (6 bases). Trimming pared 7 bases from V and 7 bases from J, leaving 17 bases between. This CDR3 is built from 14 residues. Germline V gene sequence: CDR1 MNHNS, CDR2 SASEGT. CDR3 in DNA: TGTGCCAGCACTTGGTGGGGGCTAGGCCAGCCCCAGCATTTT. This codes for CASTWWGLGQPQHF.

This clonotype was counted only a few times. This chain links TRBV27 with TRBJ1-2; D is unresolved. The ends were cut back, 2 bases at V and 0 bases at J, with 13 bases in the middle. Germline lookup yields CDR1 MNHEY and CDR2 SMNVEV (reference sequence). The CDR3 runs 16 residues. CDR3 sequence reads: CASSLNAGGPNYGYTF. The CDR3 DNA reads as TGTGCCAGCAGTTTAAATGCGGGAGGCCCTAACTATGGCTACACCTTC.